This T cell receptor beta chain was identified during a study of shared clonotypes between healthy human individuals. Germline V gene sequence: CDR1 LNHNV, CDR2 YYDKDF (reference sequence). The CDR3 spans 16 residues. V was pared by 1 base and J by 5 bases, with 18 bases between. Assay used: immunoSEQ multiplex PCR; TCRdb lists only in-frame clones, some missing. The sample includes some 1,600,000 clones, around 98% of them seen just once. Material for sequencing was naive CD4+ T cells sorted from blood. Subset specified: CD45RA+ positively selected. This TCR was recovered from a man aged 25-45 years in good health. The chain couples TRBV15 to TRBJ2-7, with D hard to call. The DNA for the CDR3 is TGTGCCACCAGCAGAGCCAGACCCCGTGAAGGCCACGAGCAGTACTTC. Encoded protein: CATSRARPREGHEQYF.